Below, 18 T cell receptor beta chains from the same sample are listed, as sequenced in a study of T cells in Graves' hyperthyroidism and ophthalmopathy. RNA transcripts provided the source from which TCR beta CDR3 regions were amplified. An initial round of RT-PCR targeting the TCR CDR3 relied on the HTBI primer set. TCRdb redid the calling of the multiplex PCR reads with MiXCR, one entry per CDR3 protein. The table includes nearly 750,000 distinct CDR3 sequences, 30% to 40% detected once. Sequenced sample: blood. These receptors were taken from a middle-aged woman with Graves' hyperthyroidism.

The chain combines TRBV4-3 with TRBJ2-5; D not certain. V was pared by 1 base and J by 0 bases, with 12 bases between. Germline CDR1 is LGHNA and CDR2 is YSLEER. The CDR3 covers 16 residues. Written as DNA, the CDR3 is TGCGCCAGCAGCCAAGCGTTGGACGGTAACCAAGAGACCCAGTACTTC. Its protein is CASSQALDGNQETQYF.

V usage is TRBV7-2 and J usage is TRBJ1-5; D unresolved. Germline CDR1 and CDR2: SGHTA and FQGNSA. V was clipped by 1 base and J by 0 bases, with 7 bases between them. This CDR3 has 15 residues. The CDR3 loop is CASSLVGNSNQPQHF. The CDR3 DNA reads as TGTGCCAGCAGCTTAGTTGGTAATAGCAATCAGCCCCAGCATTTT. Filled out from reference TRBV7-2 and TRBJ1-5, the complete variable domain reads GAGVSQSPSNKVTEKGKDVELRCDPISGHTALYWYRQSLGQGLEFLIYFQGNSAPDKSGLPSDRFSAERTGGSVSTLTIQRTQQEDSAVYLCASSLVGNSNQPQHFGDGTRLSIL.

CDR3 in amino acids: CASSQDGPLGGTEAFF. The DNA for the CDR3 is TGCGCCAGCAGCCAAGATGGACCCCTCGGGGGCACTGAAGCTTTCTTT. The V call is TRBV4-3, the J call TRBJ1-1; D is perhaps TRBD1 (5 bases). Trimming stripped 0 bases from V and 4 bases from J, with 15 bases between. The CDR3 covers 16 residues. CDR1 is LGHNA and CDR2 is YSLEER in the germline V gene.

In the case of this clonotype: A much larger clone lies a single base off, so this may be a read error. The V call is TRBV10-3, the J call TRBJ2-5, with D perhaps TRBD2 (6 bases). CDR1 ENHRY and CDR2 SYGVKD come from the germline V gene. The germline V and J ends were trimmed by 10 bases and 2 bases, with 23 bases remaining between them. This CDR3 has 16 amino acids. This CDR3 is CANSLSPVSGQETQYF. DNA of the CDR3: TGTGCCAACAGCTTATCCCCAGTGAGCGGGCAAGAGACCCAGTACTTC.

This clonotype was seen many times. For the CDR3, the DNA is TGTGCCAGCAGCTTGGGTCCGGTAATAGGATCTTCACCCCTCCACTTT. It yields the protein CASSLGPVIGSSPLHF. This chain links TRBV5-6 with TRBJ1-6; D gene ambiguous. Trimming pared 0 bases from V and 9 bases from J, leaving 16 bases between. Germline V CDR1 and CDR2: SGHDT, YYEEEE. CDR3 size: 16 residues. Using reference TRBV5-6 and TRBJ1-6 for the parts outside the CDR3, the full variable domain is DAGVTQSPTHLIKTRGQQVTLRCSPKSGHDTVSWYQQALGQGPQFIFQYYEEEERQRGNFPDRFSGHQFPNYSSELNVNALLLGDSALYLCASSLGPVIGSSPLHFGNGTRLTVT.

This clonotype was detected a few times. The chain joins TRBV2 to TRBJ1-2; D unclear. The CDR3 covers 12 residues. In germline, CDR1 is SNHLY, CDR2 FYNNEI. V was pared by 6 bases and J by 2 bases, with 7 bases between. CDR3 loop: CASRLKNYGYTF. The DNA for the CDR3 is TGTGCCAGCAGACTGAAGAACTATGGCTACACCTTC. Combining the CDR3 with reference TRBV2 and TRBJ1-2 gives the whole variable domain EPEVTQTPSHQVTQMGQEVILRCVPISNHLYFYWYRQILGQKVEFLVSFYNNEISEKSEIFDDQFSVERPDGSNFTLKIRSTKLEDSAMYFCASRLKNYGYTFGSGTRLTVV.

This sequence joins TRBV2 and TRBJ1-5; D unclear. This CDR3 is 16 amino acids long. Germline V gene sequence: CDR1 SNHLY, CDR2 FYNNEI. The germline V and J ends were trimmed by 5 bases and 4 bases, with 18 bases remaining between them. Written as DNA, the CDR3 is TGTGCCAGCAGTTTGGGTACACGCGCCCTTAATCAGCCCCAGCATTTT. Protein product: CASSLGTRALNQPQHF.

This clonotype has just a few counts. CDR3 DNA sequence: TGCAGTGCCAGCCGACAGGGACCCCGGGAGGGCTACACCTTC. Its protein product is CSASRQGPREGYTF. The rearrangement uses TRBV20-1 and TRBJ1-2; 7 bases map to TRBD1. Germline V gives CDR1 DFQATT, CDR2 SNEGSKA (reference sequence). The CDR3 loop spans 14 amino acids. Losses at the gene ends were 6 bases for V and 8 bases for J; bases not matched to a gene: 15.

The sample holds many counts of this clonotype. The chain recombines TRBV10-3 with TRBJ1-6; D unclear. The length of the CDR3 is 14 residues. V shed 6 bases and J shed 0 bases, with 6 bases lying between them. Germline CDR1 reads ENHRY; CDR2 reads SYGVKD. CDR3 amino acids: CAIRGSSYNSPLHF. The CDR3 region has the DNA TGTGCCATCAGGGGGAGCTCCTATAATTCACCCCTCCACTTT.

The J gene is TRBJ2-7, the V gene TRBV12-3 or TRBV12-4; D is undetermined. The CDR3 covers 12 residues. V lost 4 bases to trimming and J lost 5 bases, with 9 bases between them. The CDR3 loop reads CASSYPTNEQYF. The CDR3 nucleotides are TGTGCCAGCAGTTACCCTACCAACGAGCAGTACTTC.

The chain recombines TRBV5-4 with TRBJ2-7; weak D call: TRBD2 (5 bases). TRBJ2-1 matches the DNA end more closely, so the J call is doubtful. This CDR3 comprises 14 residues. Germline V gene data show CDR1 as SGHNT and CDR2 as YYREEE (reference sequence). CDR3 protein: CASSSPTGTNEQFF. The DNA of the CDR3 is TGTGCCAGCAGCTCCCCCACGGGAACTAATGAGCAGTTCTTC.

The chain carries TRBV11-1 and TRBJ1-2; D unclear. Germline assignment: CDR1 SGHAT and CDR2 FQDESV (reference sequence). This CDR3 spans 12 amino acids. V dropped 7 bases and J dropped 4 bases, with 10 bases sitting between them. The CDR3 protein is CASNVGIYGYTF. In DNA, the CDR3 is TGTGCCAGCAATGTGGGAATCTATGGCTACACCTTC.

This clonotype was detected a few times. This chain links TRBV19 with TRBJ1-5; 8 bases are a match to TRBD1. This CDR3 comprises 14 residues. Germline CDR1 is LNHDA and CDR2 is SQIVND (reference sequence). J lost 5 bases, V lost 4 bases, and 4 bases had no gene match. The DNA for the CDR3 is TGTGCCAGTAGTAGCGGACAGGGATATCAGCCCCAGCATTTT. It specifies CASSSGQGYQPQHF.

This clonotype has ten or more counts. The chain recombines TRBV10-3 with TRBJ1-5, with TRBD1 matching 7 bases. The CDR3 totals 13 residues. Germline CDR1 and CDR2: ENHRY and SYGVKD. Losses at the gene ends were 7 bases for V and 6 bases for J; bases not matched to a gene: 6. The CDR3 DNA sequence: TGTGCCATCACGGGACAGCAGGGTCAGCCCCAGCATTTT. Translated: CAITGQQGQPQHF.

This chain uses TRBV6-4 with TRBJ2-6; 7 nucleotides align to TRBD1. Losses at the gene ends were 8 bases for V and 2 bases for J; bases not matched to a gene: 6. This CDR3 has 15 residues. Germline CDR1 is MRHNA and CDR2 is SNTAGT. CDR3 loop: CASAGTAAGANVLTF. The CDR3 DNA reads TGTGCCAGCGCCGGGACAGCCGCTGGGGCCAACGTCCTGACTTTC.

This clonotype was picked up many times. This chain links TRBV7-2 with TRBJ2-5, with D possibly matching TRBD1 (6 bases). Germline V gene sequence: CDR1 SGHTA, CDR2 FQGNSA. Trimming shortened V by 3 bases and J by 5 bases, and 13 bases separated the two germline ends. The CDR3 spans 14 residues. CDR3 in amino acids: CASSLRTDGETQYF. The CDR3 DNA reads TGTGCCAGCAGCTTGAGGACAGATGGCGAGACCCAGTACTTC.

This clonotype occurred a few times. A read error may explain this, as a much larger clone is one base away. This chain connects TRBV7-2 to TRBJ2-5; D remains ambiguous. Germline V gene sequence: CDR1 SGHTA, CDR2 FQGNSA. Trimming cost V 5 bases and J 5 bases, with 6 bases left between them. The CDR3 is made up of 11 amino acids. For the CDR3, the DNA is TGTGCCAGCAGCCGGTGGGAGACCCAGTACTTC. Residues: CASSRWETQYF.

The chain carries TRBV6-6 and TRBJ1-2; D might be TRBD1 (5 bases). CDR3 length equals 14 residues. The ends were cut back, 4 bases at V and 8 bases at J, with 17 bases in the middle. In germline, CDR1 is MNHNY, CDR2 SVGAGI (reference sequence). The CDR3 DNA follows: TGTGCCAGCAGTTTATCCCCCAGGGCATGGGGCTACACCTTC. It encodes CASSLSPRAWGYTF.